The source of this T cell receptor beta chain is a study of T cell responses to AZD1222 COVID-19 vaccine. Study observations and caveats: Variant regions that are unmutated are reportedly the target of nearly half of spike-specific TCRs. Clonal diversity was possibly underestimated; the donors were predominantly white British and more often female. Spike-specific TCR breadth and depth rose after two AZD1222 doses. Every sample of the repertoires postdated the peak T cell response.

The CDR3 totals 14 residues. The germline V gene has CDR1 SEHNR and CDR2 FQNEAQ (reference sequence). Germline trimming cut 3 bases from V and 7 bases from J; bases unmatched to any gene: 8. Libraries were prepared by immunoSEQ multiplex PCR; TCRdb keeps only in-frame clonotypes and omits some of them. The data show 150,000 to 200,000 clones, around 90% seen once. In the case of this clone: Its antigen remains unknown.

V usage is TRBV7-9 and J usage is TRBJ2-7; 8 positions agree with TRBD2. This sample comprised peripheral blood, obtained 28 days after the second dose of the MenACWY control vaccine. The source is an adult who received the MenACWY meningococcal vaccine as a control. The CDR3 DNA reads TGTGCCAGCAGCTTTAGCGGGATCACGGGAGAGCAGTACTTC. Its protein is CASSFSGITGEQYF.